The sequence of this T cell receptor beta chain was determined in a study of CD8+ T cells in alopecia areata. Study-wide background: The study gave treated patients oral tofacitinib at 5 to 10 mg twice daily.

The V end lost 5 bases, the J end lost 0 bases, and 8 bases lay between the germline ends. Germline V gene lookup returns CDR1 SGHTA and CDR2 FQGNSA. The CDR3 sequence is 13 residues long. This clone was picked up a small number of times. RNA was isolated and reverse transcribed to cDNA, the sequencing template. Sequencing used immunoSEQ multiplex PCR; TCRdb keeps in-frame clones, though not all of them. The table shows over 100,000 clones, with approximately 49% occurring only once. This receptor was identified in a human donor with alopecia areata. The chain employs TRBV7-2 and TRBJ2-7; no definite D call. The starting material was CD8+ T cells sorted from blood, obtained at week 0. Here the CDR3 DNA reads TGTGCCAGCAGCGACCGTGGCTCCTACGAGCAGTACTTC. Its translation: CASSDRGSYEQYF.